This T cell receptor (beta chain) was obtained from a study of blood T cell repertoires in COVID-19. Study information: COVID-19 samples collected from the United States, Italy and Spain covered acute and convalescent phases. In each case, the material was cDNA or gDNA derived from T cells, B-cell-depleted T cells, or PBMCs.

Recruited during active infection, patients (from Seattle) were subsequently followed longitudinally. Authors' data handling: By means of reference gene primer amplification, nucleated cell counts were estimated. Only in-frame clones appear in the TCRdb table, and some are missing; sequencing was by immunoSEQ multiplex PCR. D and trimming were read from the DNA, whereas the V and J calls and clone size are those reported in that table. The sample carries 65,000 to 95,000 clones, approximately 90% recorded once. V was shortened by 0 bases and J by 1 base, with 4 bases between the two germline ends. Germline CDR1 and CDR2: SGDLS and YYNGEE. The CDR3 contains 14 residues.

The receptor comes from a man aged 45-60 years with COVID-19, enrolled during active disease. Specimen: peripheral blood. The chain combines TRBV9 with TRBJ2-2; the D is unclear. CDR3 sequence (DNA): TGTGCCAGCAGCGTAGCCCAGAACACCGGGGAGCTGTTTTTT. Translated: CASSVAQNTGELFF.